Listed below are T cell receptor beta chains from one sample, sequenced in a study of T cell responses to AZD1222 COVID-19 vaccine. Using immunoSEQ multiplex PCR, the repertoire was profiled, and TCRdb retains in-frame clones only, with some absent. The data show roughly 170,000 clones, around 90% seen once. Material: peripheral blood, obtained on day 0 of AZD1222 vaccination. The receptor source for this set is an adult in good health. The CDR3 runs from the conserved cysteine through the conserved F or W. The D gene is left open where the match is weak. A clone size is listed for some rows: how often the clone was seen (once, few, many), or a class if it is expanded.

TRBJ1-2 NA TRBV28 NA CASLPTGTDYGYTF
TRBJ1-2 TRBD1 TRBV28 NA CASRPGTARGYTF
TRBJ1-3 NA TRBV11-2 few CASSLGVGAPNGNTIYF
TRBJ1-6 NA TRBV25-1 few CASSLAGDGSPLHF
TRBJ2-3 NA TRBV28 NA CASSPGTWSTDTQYF
TRBJ1-6 TRBD1 TRBV2 NA CASRTGERSPLHF
TRBJ1-2 NA TRBV6-5 NA CASSKSGFSAAGYTF
TRBJ2-7 TRBD2 TRBV18 NA CASSTGLAGVEEQYF
TRBJ1-5 TRBD1 TRBV9 NA CASSATGSNQPQHF
TRBJ1-1 NA TRBV6-5 NA CASTLIVETEAFF
TRBJ1-6 TRBD1 TRBV6-1 NA CASSERGTGGMYNSPLHF
TRBJ1-1 NA TRBV10-1 NA CASRATVSTEAFF
TRBJ2-7 TRBD1 TRBV18 NA CASSPVFTGDTYEQYF
TRBJ2-1 NA TRBV7-9 NA CASSLVVEQFF
TRBJ2-6 NA TRBV21-1 NA CASSKGQSNHASGANVLTF
TRBJ2-2 TRBD1 TRBV15 NA CATSRGQGEYTGELFF
TRBJ2-1 NA TRBV4-1 medium-sized CASSQEGQGFNEQFF
TRBJ1-1 NA TRBV2 few CASSEQGTEAFF
TRBJ1-4 TRBD1 TRBV2 NA CASRATGAINEKLFF
TRBJ2-1 TRBD2 TRBV7-8 once CASSETSGRSNEQFF
TRBJ2-1 NA TRBV5-6 NA CASSLWDAINEQFF
TRBJ1-3 NA TRBV3-1/TRBV3-2 NA CASSRDSGNTIYF
TRBJ1-2 NA TRBV12-3/TRBV12-4 NA CASSSGEIYGYTF
TRBJ2-3 TRBD2 TRBV6-6 NA CASSQLAGSTDTQYF
TRBJ2-1 NA TRBV7-9 NA CASSLGKGIDEQFF
TRBJ1-6 NA TRBV19 NA CASSSSRDNNSPLHF
TRBJ1-3 NA TRBV19 NA CASSIGSSAGNTIYF
TRBJ2-1 NA TRBV5-1 NA CASRSAETYNEQFF
TRBJ2-1 NA TRBV20-1 NA CSASEGNEQFF
TRBJ1-4 NA TRBV5-1 once CASSLEAGANEKLFF
TRBJ2-3 TRBD2 TRBV7-2 NA CASSLVAGGLADTQYF
TRBJ2-7 NA TRBV6-5 NA CASRPGLLNSYEQYF
TRBJ2-1 TRBD2 TRBV2 NA CASRSPKGGLAGGAVFF
TRBJ1-6 NA TRBV7-9 NA CASSLKPPANSPLHF
TRBJ2-7 NA TRBV30 NA CASKGGPPSSYEQYF
TRBJ1-6 NA TRBV5-1 NA CASSLELENSPLHF
TRBJ2-7 TRBD2 TRBV5-4 NA CASSLDPGSLAGEQYF
TRBJ1-3 NA TRBV28 NA CASSLPGVSGNTIYF
TRBJ1-1 NA TRBV7-6 few CASSLGSPGSTEAFF
TRBJ2-7 NA TRBV11-2 NA CASSWDGNSYEQYF
TRBJ2-1 TRBD1 TRBV7-8 few CASSLEHGTAYNEQFF
TRBJ1-2 NA TRBV5-4 NA CASSLGGTNYGYTF
TRBJ2-2 NA TRBV2 few CASSEDRAVGELFF
TRBJ1-3 NA TRBV7-9 NA CASSLSEVRNTIYF
TRBJ2-5 NA TRBV6-5 NA CASSYRAAAQETQYF